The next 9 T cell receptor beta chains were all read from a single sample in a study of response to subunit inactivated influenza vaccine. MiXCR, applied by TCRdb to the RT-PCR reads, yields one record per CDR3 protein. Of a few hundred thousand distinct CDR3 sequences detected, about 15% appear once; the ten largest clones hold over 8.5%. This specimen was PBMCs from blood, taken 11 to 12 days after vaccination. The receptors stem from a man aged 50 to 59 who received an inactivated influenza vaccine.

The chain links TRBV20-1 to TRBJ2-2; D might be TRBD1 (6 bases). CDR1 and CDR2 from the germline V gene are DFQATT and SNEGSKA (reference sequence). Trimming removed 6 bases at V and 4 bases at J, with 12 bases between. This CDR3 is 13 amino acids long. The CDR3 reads CSALDSSTGELFF. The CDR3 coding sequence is TGCAGTGCCCTGGACAGTTCCACCGGGGAGCTGTTTTTT.

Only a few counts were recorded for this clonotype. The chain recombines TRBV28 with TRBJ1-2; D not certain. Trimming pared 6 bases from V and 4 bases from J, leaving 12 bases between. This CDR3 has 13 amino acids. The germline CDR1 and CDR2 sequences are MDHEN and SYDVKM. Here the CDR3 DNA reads TGTGCCAGCAGGTCCGAACAGCCCTATGGCTACACCTTC. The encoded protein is CASRSEQPYGYTF.

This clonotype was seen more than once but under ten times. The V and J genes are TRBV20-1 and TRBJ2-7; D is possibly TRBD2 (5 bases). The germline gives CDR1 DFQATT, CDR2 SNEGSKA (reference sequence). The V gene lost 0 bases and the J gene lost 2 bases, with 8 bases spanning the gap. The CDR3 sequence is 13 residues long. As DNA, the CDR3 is TGCAGTGCTAGAGATGGAGGAGCCTACGAGCAGTACTTC. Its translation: CSARDGGAYEQYF.

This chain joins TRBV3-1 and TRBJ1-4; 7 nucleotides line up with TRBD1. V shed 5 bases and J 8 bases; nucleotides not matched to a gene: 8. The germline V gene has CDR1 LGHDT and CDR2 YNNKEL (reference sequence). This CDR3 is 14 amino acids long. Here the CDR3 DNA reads TGTGCCAGCAGCAACACAGGGGAAGGAGAAAAACTGTTTTTT. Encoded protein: CASSNTGEGEKLFF.

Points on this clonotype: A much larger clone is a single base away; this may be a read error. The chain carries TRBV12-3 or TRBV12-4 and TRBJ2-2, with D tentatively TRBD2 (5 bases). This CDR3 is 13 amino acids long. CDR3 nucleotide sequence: TGTACCAGCACTATTACGGGGAACGGGGAGCTGTTTTTT. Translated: CTSTITGNGELFF.

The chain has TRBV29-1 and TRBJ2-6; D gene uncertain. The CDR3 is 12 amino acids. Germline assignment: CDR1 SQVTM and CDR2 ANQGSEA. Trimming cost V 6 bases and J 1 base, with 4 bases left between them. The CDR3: CSVGSGANVLTF. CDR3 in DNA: TGCAGCGTCGGGTCTGGGGCCAACGTCCTGACTTTC.

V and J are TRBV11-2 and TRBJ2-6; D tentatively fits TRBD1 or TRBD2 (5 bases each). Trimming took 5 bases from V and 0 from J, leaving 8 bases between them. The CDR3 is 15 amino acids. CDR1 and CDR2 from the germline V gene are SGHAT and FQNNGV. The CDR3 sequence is CASSPGTSGANVLTF. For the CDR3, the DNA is TGTGCCAGCAGCCCAGGGACCTCTGGGGCCAACGTCCTGACTTTC. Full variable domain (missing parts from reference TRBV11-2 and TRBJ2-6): EAGVAQSPRYKIIEKRQSVAFWCNPISGHATLYWYQQILGQGPKLLIQFQNNGVVDDSQLPKDRFSAERLKGVDSTLKIQPAKLEDSAVYLCASSPGTSGANVLTFGAGSRLTVL.

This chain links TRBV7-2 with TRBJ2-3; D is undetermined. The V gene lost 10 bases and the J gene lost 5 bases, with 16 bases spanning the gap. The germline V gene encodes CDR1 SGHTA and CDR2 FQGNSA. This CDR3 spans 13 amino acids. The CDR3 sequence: CATGYRAEDTQYF. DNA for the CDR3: TGTGCCACAGGTTATCGGGCAGAAGATACGCAGTATTTT. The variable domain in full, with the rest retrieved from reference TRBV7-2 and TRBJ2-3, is GAGVSQSPSNKVTEKGKDVELRCDPISGHTALYWYRQSLGQGLEFLIYFQGNSAPDKSGLPSDRFSAERTGGSVSTLTIQRTQQEDSAVYLCATGYRAEDTQYFGPGTRLTVL.

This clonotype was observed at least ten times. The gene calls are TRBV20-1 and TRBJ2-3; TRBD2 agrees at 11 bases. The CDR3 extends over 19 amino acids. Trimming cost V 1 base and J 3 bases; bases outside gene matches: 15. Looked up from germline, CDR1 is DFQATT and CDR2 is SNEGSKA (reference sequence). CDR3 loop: CSARALLAGAPSATDTQYF. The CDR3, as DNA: TGCAGTGCTAGAGCCCTACTAGCGGGGGCTCCCTCGGCGACAGATACGCAGTATTTT.